The present T cell receptor beta chain was sequenced within a study of blood T cell repertoires in COVID-19 (dated by TCRdb to 2020 to 2022). Looking at the study overall: Samples covering the acute and convalescent phases of COVID-19 were provided by collaborators in the United States, Italy and Spain. The material from the prospective study consisted of cDNA or gDNA derived from T cells, B-cell-depleted T cells, or PBMCs. The dataset comprised deeply sampled blood TCRbeta repertoires from subjects exposed to, actively infected with, or recovered from COVID-19. A freely available public database, intended as a resource for researchers studying the immune response to SARS-CoV-2, is where the repertoires were released. The samples were drawn from two sources: the first 160 participants of the ongoing ImmuneRACE study, and approximately 1,300 subjects contributed by 6 global collaborators. Sample metadata almost always included a de-identified subject ID, COVID-19 status, age in years and sex. HLA class I and class II types, where available, came from metadata supplied by the sample provider rather than from assay-based typing.

The CDR3 covers 14 residues, taking in both the cysteine and the phenylalanine. The CDR3 DNA has 42 bases and is translated from base 1. The germline V gene sets CDR1 to MDHEN and CDR2 to SYDVKM. The junction shows trimming of 2 bases on V and 0 bases on J, plus 7 bases between the germline ends. The immunoSEQ Assay, a bias-controlled multiplex PCR, was used to amplify TCRbeta CDR3 regions from genomic DNA. The source study handled its data this way. The number of nucleated cells in each sample was estimated from the amplification of reference gene primers within the assay. To quantify the absolute abundance of each unique TCRbeta CDR3 rearrangement, sequence reads were collapsed and filtered. For each sample, productive Simpson clonality was calculated as the square root of Simpson's diversity index over productive rearrangements. TCRdb's version of the immuneACCESS table is confined to in-frame rearrangements and falls short of the full clone set. An unresolved V gene accounts for under half of the shortfall where checked; the remainder is of unknown origin. That table is the source of V, J and clone size, and D and trimming were worked out from the DNA. For this sample the table gives about 440,000 clones, of which 70% to 90% were detected only once. The top ten clones comprise roughly 12% of the sample.

The investigation overall reported the following: The quantity of clinical and demographic metadata differed by source and by participant and was supplied without curation.

This clone was seen only a few times. The clone's antigen remains unknown. Base qualities are not recorded, but no much larger clone differs from it by a single base. In Seattle, one collaborating source enrolled patients while the infection was active and tracked those patients longitudinally over the course of disease. Each collaborating institution followed its own protocols to collect whole blood in K2EDTA tubes. Collaborator samples were shipped for TCRbeta analysis as frozen whole blood, isolated PBMCs, or DNA extracted from either sample type. The sample consisted of peripheral blood. This TCR derives from a woman between 45 and 65 years old with COVID-19, enrolled during active disease. The chain uses TRBV28 and TRBJ1-1; no D gene call is confident. The CDR3 reads CASSLTDVNTEAFF. In nucleotides, the sequence is TGTGCCAGCAGTTTAACAGACGTGAACACTGAAGCTTTCTTT.